The 5 T cell receptor beta chains below were found in one sample sequenced in a study of shared clonotypes between healthy human individuals. CD45RO-negative CD8 cells positively selected for CCR7 made up the naive population, which excluded terminally differentiated effector memory CD45RA+ cells. TCRdb keeps only in-frame clones here, not all; method: immunoSEQ multiplex PCR. The data show about 680,000 clones, 90% to 95% seen once. Sample: naive CD8+ T cells sorted from blood. These receptors were obtained from a man between 25 and 39 years old in good health.

This chain connects TRBV7-9 to TRBJ2-1; no clear D gene. This CDR3 comprises 13 residues. The germline V gene encodes CDR1 SEHNR and CDR2 FQNEAQ (reference sequence). Between the trimmed V and J ends, which lost 3 bases and 9 bases, there was a span of 12 bases. This chain's CDR3 is CASSLGLSGEQFF. CDR3 nucleotide sequence: TGTGCCAGCAGCTTGGGGTTGAGTGGTGAGCAGTTCTTC.

V gene TRBV28 combines with J gene TRBJ2-1; the D gene is possibly TRBD1 (5 bases). The germline V and J ends were trimmed by 7 bases and 2 bases, with 12 bases remaining between them. The CDR3 is 14 amino acids. Germline V gene lookup returns CDR1 MDHEN and CDR2 SYDVKM. The CDR3 loop reads CASTARGTYNEQFF. The CDR3 DNA sequence: TGTGCCAGCACCGCAAGGGGTACCTACAATGAGCAGTTCTTC.

V and J are TRBV2 and TRBJ2-7; 8 bases align to TRBD2. CDR3 size: 16 residues. The germline gives CDR1 SNHLY, CDR2 FYNNEI. After removal of 10 bases from V and 0 bases from J, the junction contained 14 bases not matched to a gene. The CDR3 sequence: CATVGLAGASSYEQYF. The CDR3 bases are TGTGCCACCGTGGGGCTAGCGGGCGCCAGCTCCTACGAGCAGTACTTC.

The chain couples TRBV18 to TRBJ2-1; 8 nucleotides agree with TRBD1. The CDR3 is 17 amino acids. Germline CDR1 is KGHSH and CDR2 is LQKENI. The junction had 14 bases not matched to a gene; V was cut back by 1 base and J by 9 bases. The CDR3 bases are TGTGCCAGCTCACCACGTGCAGGGGGCGAAATTTTCGGTGAGCAGTTCTTC. As protein: CASSPRAGGEIFGEQFF.

This chain links TRBV5-1 with TRBJ2-5; tentative D call: TRBD1 (5 bases). CDR3 length: 15 residues. V lost 1 base, J lost 5 bases, and 15 bases lay in between. From germline, CDR1 is SGHRS and CDR2 YFSETQ. In DNA, the CDR3 is TGCGCCAGCAGCTTGAGGCAGGGCCCCACCGAGACCCAGTACTTC. Residues: CASSLRQGPTETQYF. Based on the CDR3 plus reference TRBV5-1 and TRBJ2-5, the full variable domain is KAGVTQTPRYLIKTRGQQVTLSCSPISGHRSVSWYQQTPGQGLQFLFEYFSETQRNKGNFPGRFSGRQFSNSRSEMNVSTLELGDSALYLCASSLRQGPTETQYFGPGTRLLVL.